The 5 T cell receptor beta chains in this list originate from one sample, sequenced in a study of tumor-infiltrating lymphocytes in primary liver carcinoma. Synthesis of TCR beta cDNA was carried out from around 540 ng total RNA with a constant-region primer. Library construction for TCR beta comprised three nested multiplex PCR rounds performed with slightly modified ARM-PCR. With TRBV1-TRBV30 forward primers and a C-beta reverse primer, the first two PCR rounds were run for roughly 10 cycles each. MiXCR, applied by TCRdb to the multiplex PCR reads, yields one record per CDR3 protein. The table shows about 190,000 distinct CDR3 sequences, with around four fifths occurring only once. Co-extracted RNA and DNA came from roughly 20-30 mg of unsorted bulk tissue. The sequenced sample was tumor tissue from primary liver carcinoma. Source of these receptors: a man aged 35 to 55 with primary liver carcinoma and hepatitis B virus infection.

This rearrangement joins TRBV29-1 to TRBJ2-2, with D perhaps TRBD2 (6 bases). Deletions cut 8 bases from V and 5 bases from J, with 21 bases between. Germline CDR1 and CDR2: SQVTM and ANQGSEA. This CDR3 has 15 amino acids. The CDR3 region is CSHAGSVGRTGELFF. The CDR3, as DNA: TGCAGCCATGCGGGGAGTGTAGGGCGAACCGGGGAGCTGTTTTTT.

This rearrangement joins TRBV28 to TRBJ2-5; 8 bases agree with TRBD1. V dropped 5 bases and J dropped 2; count of bases not matched to a gene: 7. This CDR3 comprises 15 residues. Germline V CDR1 and CDR2: MDHEN, SYDVKM. CDR3 nucleotides: TGTGCCAGCAGTCTGAAGTGGACAGGGCAAGAGACCCAGTACTTC. As protein: CASSLKWTGQETQYF.

Comment on this clonotype: A junction boundary mismatches the germline segment, possibly from a read error. The chain recombines TRBV29-1 with TRBJ2-2; either TRBD1 or TRBD2 may supply D (5 bases each). The germline V gene has CDR1 SQVTM and CDR2 ANQGSEA. The CDR3 sequence is 13 residues long. The CDR3 nucleotides read TGCAGCGTTGCTGCAAGCCCTGTGGGGGAGCTCTTTTTT. This sequence encodes CSVAASPVGELFF.

Turning to this clonotype: A read error is possible here, since a much larger clone lies one base away. The rearrangement joins TRBV10-3 to TRBJ2-1; 7 bases agree with TRBD1. CDR1 and CDR2 from the germline V gene are ENHRY and SYGVKD. The CDR3 covers 15 residues. For the CDR3, the DNA is TGTGCCGTAACCCCCCGGGACAGCTCCTACATTGAGCAGTTCTTC. Translated, it gives CAVTPRDSSYIEQFF.

The gene calls are TRBV6-6 and TRBJ1-1, with TRBD1 identical over 8 bases. The CDR3 has 13 amino acids. V dropped 6 bases and J dropped 13; count of bases not matched to a gene: 13. CDR1 is MNHNY and CDR2 is SVGAGI in the germline V gene (reference sequence). CDR3 nucleotide sequence: TGTGCCAGCAGCCAGACAGGGGCCACTAAAGTTTTCTTT. Translation gives CASSQTGATKVFF.